The source of this T cell receptor beta chain is a study of cytomegalovirus exposure and HLA in healthy donors. Study-wide findings and caveats: In a later analysis, first-cohort TCR clusters were found to tend to co-occur in the 120 or so validation repertoires.

As to this clone: Antigen specificity is unknown.

TCRdb's table, derived via immunoSEQ multiplex PCR, lists solely in-frame clones and lacks some. The sample shows about 220,000 clones, about 93% of them seen only once. V trimming: 3 bases; J trimming: 4 bases; junction bases outside the gene matches: 6. In germline, CDR1 is ENHRY, CDR2 SYGVKD. The CDR3 runs 16 residues. Sequencing was done on a sample of PBMCs. This TCR derives from a woman between 18 and 29 years old in good health and CMV-seronegative. The V call is TRBV10-3, the J call TRBJ1-2; 12 bases map to TRBD1. As DNA, the CDR3 is TGTGCCATCAGTGACCCCGGGACAGGGGGCGGCTATGGCTACACCTTC. Translated, it gives CAISDPGTGGGYGYTF.